Listed below are T cell receptor beta chains from one sample, sequenced in a study of OX40 agonist ivuxolimab in advanced cancers. The data were produced by immunoSEQ multiplex PCR, yet TCRdb's version contains in-frame clones alone and is incomplete. The sample has under 150,000 clones, 80% to 90% seen once. Sequencing used CD4+ or CD8+ T cells sorted from blood, obtained in a trial of the OX40 agonist ivuxolimab. Every receptor here comes from an adult with an advanced solid tumor such as melanoma, head and neck, liver or kidney cancer. Both conserved end residues are part of each CDR3. A D gene is named only where the DNA matches it firmly. Some rows have no size entry. The others give once, few or many, or a class for an expanded clone.

D	V	J	size	CDR3	DNA
NA	TRBV28	TRBJ2-3	NA	CASSLSRLQNTDTQYF	TGTGCCAGCAGTTTATCCCGCCTCCAAAACACAGATACGCAGTATTTT
NA	TRBV6-5	TRBJ2-2	NA	CASSEAGNTGELFF	TGTGCCAGCAGTGAGGCGGGGAACACCGGGGAGCTGTTTTTT
TRBD1	TRBV5-4	TRBJ2-5	NA	CASTRQGWKTQYF	TGTGCCAGCACCAGACAGGGGTGGAAGACCCAGTACTTC
NA	TRBV9	TRBJ2-5	NA	CASSLSPAVGGGSGETQYF	TGTGCCAGCAGCTTGAGCCCGGCGGTAGGGGGGGGCTCGGGAGAGACCCAGTACTTC
NA	TRBV7-9	TRBJ2-5	NA	CASRTAHGGGQETQYF	TGTGCCAGCAGGACTGCCCATGGAGGGGGGCAAGAGACCCAGTACTTC
TRBD2	TRBV12-5	TRBJ2-3	NA	CASGPGGPTDTQYF	TGTGCTAGTGGGCCGGGGGGGCCCACAGATACGCAGTATTTT
NA	TRBV28	TRBJ1-5	NA	CASSLFTQGIGNQPQHF	TGTGCCAGCAGTTTATTTACTCAGGGGATCGGCAATCAGCCCCAGCATTTT
TRBD1	TRBV19	TRBJ1-6	NA	CASSTGQGRSPLHF	TGTGCCAGTAGTACCGGACAGGGTCGGTCACCCCTCCACTTT
NA	TRBV7-7	TRBJ2-5	NA	CASSPPGYQETQYF	TGTGCTAGCAGCCCTCCTGGGTACCAAGAGACCCAGTACTTC
NA	TRBV6-6	TRBJ1-6	NA	CASSFSHYNSPLHF	TGTGCCAGCAGTTTCTCCCACTATAATTCACCCCTCCACTTT
TRBD2	TRBV7-9	TRBJ2-2	NA	CASRQKGRDLNTGELFF	TGTGCCAGCAGACAAAAAGGGAGGGACCTGAACACCGGGGAGCTGTTTTTT
TRBD1	TRBV6-5	TRBJ2-2	NA	CASSYGQGLLFF	TGTGCCAGCAGTTACGGACAGGGTTTGCTGTTTTTT
TRBD1	TRBV10-3	TRBJ1-1	NA	CATGTGPAFF	TGTGCCACCGGGACAGGGCCAGCTTTCTTT
NA	TRBV28	TRBJ2-3	NA	CASSLDYLSTDTQYF	TGTGCCAGCAGTTTGGACTATCTTAGCACAGATACGCAGTATTTT
TRBD1	TRBV4-3	TRBJ1-1	NA	CASRVKGALNTEAFF	TGCGCCAGCAGGGTGAAGGGGGCGTTGAACACTGAAGCTTTCTTT
NA	TRBV19	TRBJ1-5	NA	CASSIGSPLSSWGVNQPQHF	TGTGCCAGTAGTATCGGATCTCCCCTTAGCAGTTGGGGGGTAAATCAGCCCCAGCATTTT
NA	TRBV18	TRBJ2-5	once	CASSPSRETQYF	TGTGCCAGCTCTCCGAGTCGAGAGACCCAGTACTTC
TRBD1	TRBV5-3	TRBJ1-5	NA	CARSLGTGDSSNQPQHF	TGTGCCAGAAGCTTGGGGACAGGGGATTCTAGCAATCAGCCCCAGCATTTT
NA	TRBV28	TRBJ2-7	NA	CASSLGGNRYEQYF	TGTGCCAGCAGTTTAGGGGGGAACCGGTACGAGCAGTACTTC
TRBD1	TRBV28	TRBJ1-1	NA	CASTDLRGRVGNTEAFF	TGTGCCAGCACCGACCTTAGGGGGCGGGTCGGGAACACTGAAGCTTTCTTT
TRBD2	TRBV11-2	TRBJ2-1	once	CASSRSGGAYNEQFF	TGTGCCAGCAGCCGTAGCGGGGGGGCCTACAATGAGCAGTTCTTC
NA	TRBV7-9	TRBJ2-1	NA	CASSEQEDNEQFF	TGTGCCAGCAGCGAACAGGAGGACAATGAGCAGTTCTTC
TRBD1	TRBV18	TRBJ1-2	NA	CASSPAGQATYGYTF	TGTGCCAGCTCACCCGCGGGACAGGCCACCTATGGCTACACCTTC
TRBD2	TRBV11-2	TRBJ2-5	NA	CASSLDRGGWETQYF	TGTGCCAGCAGCTTAGACCGGGGAGGGTGGGAGACCCAGTACTTC
TRBD2	TRBV10-3	TRBJ2-7	NA	CAISESGLESEQYF	TGTGCCATCAGTGAGTCCGGACTAGAGAGCGAGCAGTACTTC
NA	TRBV29-1	TRBJ2-7	once	CSVGSSHEQYF	TGCAGCGTTGGTAGCTCTCACGAGCAGTACTTC
TRBD1	TRBV5-8	TRBJ1-2	NA	CASSLGQGGYGYTF	TGTGCCAGCAGCTTGGGACAGGGCGGCTATGGCTACACCTTC
NA	TRBV10-3	TRBJ1-1	NA	CAISTDLNTEAFF	TGTGCCATCAGTACAGACTTGAACACTGAAGCTTTCTTT
NA	TRBV7-8	TRBJ1-6	few	CASSTIPYSPLHF	TGTGCCAGCAGCACGATTCCGTATTCACCCCTCCACTTT
TRBD1	TRBV5-1	TRBJ1-1	NA	CASSLALQGAEAFF	TGCGCCAGCAGCTTGGCCTTACAGGGGGCTGAAGCTTTCTTT
NA	TRBV9	TRBJ1-3	NA	CASSYLSKGLSGNTIYF	TGTGCCAGCAGCTACCTTTCCAAGGGCCTCTCTGGAAACACCATATATTTT
NA	TRBV7-2	TRBJ1-1	NA	CASSEAGGVGTEAFF	TGTGCCAGCAGCGAAGCGGGGGGCGTAGGCACTGAAGCTTTCTTT
NA	TRBV18	TRBJ1-2	NA	CASSPPGQNYGYTF	TGTGCCAGCTCACCACCGGGCCAGAACTATGGCTACACCTTC
NA	TRBV14	TRBJ2-3	NA	CASSQPPASDTQYF	TGTGCCAGCAGCCAACCCCCGGCATCAGATACGCAGTATTTT
TRBD1	TRBV27	TRBJ1-2	NA	CASREYRGDYTF	TGTGCCAGCAGGGAATACAGGGGAGACTACACCTTC
NA	TRBV5-8	TRBJ1-5	NA	CASSFMRALNQPQHF	TGTGCCAGCAGCTTTATGAGGGCCTTGAATCAGCCCCAGCATTTT
NA	TRBV11-3	TRBJ2-7	NA	CASSPGGTVYEQYF	TGTGCCAGCAGCCCCGGGGGGACAGTGTACGAGCAGTACTTC
TRBD1	TRBV6-6	TRBJ1-2	NA	CASSYSAGGRGYTF	TGTGCCAGCAGTTACTCGGCAGGGGGCAGGGGCTACACCTTC
NA	TRBV7-2	TRBJ1-5	NA	CASSYRDQPQHF	TGTGCCAGCAGCTACAGGGATCAGCCCCAGCATTTT
TRBD1	TRBV27	TRBJ2-5	NA	CASSFYRTGRAPDQETQYF	TGTGCCAGCAGTTTCTACAGGACAGGAAGGGCCCCCGACCAAGAGACCCAGTACTTC
NA	TRBV5-1	TRBJ2-2	NA	CASSPDGNTGELFF	TGCGCCAGCAGCCCGGACGGGAACACCGGGGAGCTGTTTTTT
NA	TRBV30	TRBJ2-7	NA	CAWSVRHQVQYF	TGTGCCTGGAGTGTACGACATCAGGTGCAGTACTTC
NA	TRBV7-2	TRBJ2-1	NA	CASSLDWSSYNEQFF	TGTGCCAGCAGCTTAGACTGGAGCTCCTACAATGAGCAGTTCTTC
TRBD1	TRBV6-1	TRBJ2-1	NA	CASSEGGDRGLGQFF	TGTGCCAGCAGTGAAGGAGGGGACAGGGGGTTGGGGCAGTTCTTC
NA	TRBV7-2	TRBJ2-1	NA	CASSLGSIRGEQFF	TGTGCCAGCAGCTTAGGGTCTATACGGGGTGAGCAGTTCTTC
NA	TRBV7-2	TRBJ1-1	NA	CASSTARGTEAFF	TGTGCCAGCAGCACTGCACGAGGGACTGAAGCTTTCTTT
NA	TRBV6-1	TRBJ2-1	NA	CASSPAGTPYNEQFF	TGTGCCAGCTCTCCGGCCGGGACTCCATACAATGAGCAGTTCTTC
TRBD1	TRBV7-8	TRBJ1-1	NA	CASSLVEGATEAFF	TGTGCCAGCAGCTTAGTTGAGGGGGCCACTGAAGCTTTCTTT
NA	TRBV10-2	TRBJ1-5	NA	CASRADISNQPQHF	TGCGCCAGCAGGGCCGACATTAGCAATCAGCCCCAGCATTTT
NA	TRBV4-3	TRBJ1-4	once	CASSQAAGRLF	TGCGCCAGCAGCCAAGCGGCAGGCCGACTTTTT